This T cell receptor (beta chain) is from a study of siplizumab effects on memory and regulatory T cells. Study-wide results and caveats: Alloreactive clones mapping to unstimulated subsets formed only a minor fraction.

In the case of this clone: Antigen specificity is unknown.

TCRdb's table, derived via immunoSEQ multiplex PCR, lists solely in-frame clones and lacks some. The sample holds roughly 11,000 clones, roughly half seen once. Responder and stimulator cells in the mixed lymphocyte reaction were cultured together for 6 days at 37°C. Per germline, CDR1 MNHEY and CDR2 SVGAGI. The CDR3 is made up of 13 amino acids. V gave up 5 bases and J gave up 7 bases, with 11 bases separating them. Specimen: CFSE-low (dividing) CD8+ T cells sorted from an allogeneic mixed lymphocyte reaction. The source is a human donor in good health; the cells came from an allogeneic mixed lymphocyte reaction. Some clones in this sample may be carry-over from other donors' samples. This sequence joins TRBV6-5 and TRBJ1-4; perhaps TRBD1 as D (5 bases). CDR3 in amino acids: CASSPRTLEKLFF. CDR3 nucleotide sequence: TGTGCCAGCAGTCCCCGGACACTTGAAAAACTGTTTTTT.